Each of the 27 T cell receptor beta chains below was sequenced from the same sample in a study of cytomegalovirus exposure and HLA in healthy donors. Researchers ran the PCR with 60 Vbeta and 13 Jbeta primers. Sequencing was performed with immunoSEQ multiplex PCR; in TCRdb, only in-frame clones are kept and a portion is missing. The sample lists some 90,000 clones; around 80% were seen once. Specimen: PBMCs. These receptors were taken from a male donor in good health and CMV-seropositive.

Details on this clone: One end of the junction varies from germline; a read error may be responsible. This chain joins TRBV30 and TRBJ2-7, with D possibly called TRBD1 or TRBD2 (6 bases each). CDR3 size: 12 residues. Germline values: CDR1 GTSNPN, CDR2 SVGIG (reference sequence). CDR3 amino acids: CGWGADRYEQYF. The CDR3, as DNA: TGTGGCTGGGGGGCAGATAGGTACGAGCAGTACTTC.

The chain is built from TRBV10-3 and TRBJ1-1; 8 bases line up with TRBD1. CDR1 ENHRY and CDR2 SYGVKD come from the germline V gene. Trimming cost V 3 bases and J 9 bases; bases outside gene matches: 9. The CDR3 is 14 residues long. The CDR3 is CAISETDRGFKAFF. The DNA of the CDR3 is TGTGCCATCAGTGAAACTGACAGGGGCTTTAAAGCTTTCTTT.

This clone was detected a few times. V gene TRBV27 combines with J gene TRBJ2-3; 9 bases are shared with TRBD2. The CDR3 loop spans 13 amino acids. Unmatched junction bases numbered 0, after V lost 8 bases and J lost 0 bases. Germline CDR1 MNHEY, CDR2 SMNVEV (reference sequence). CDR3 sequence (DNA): TGTGCCAGCGGGACTAGCAGCACAGATACGCAGTATTTT. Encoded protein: CASGTSSTDTQYF.

The CDR3 loop is CASSPPGINEQFF. The CDR3 DNA is TGTGCCAGCAGCCCACCAGGGATCAATGAGCAGTTCTTC. The rearrangement joins TRBV5-4 to TRBJ2-1; D may be TRBD1 (5 bases). The CDR3 consists of 13 residues. Trimming removed 4 bases at V and 6 bases at J, with 11 bases between. Germline V lookup: CDR1 SGHNT, CDR2 YYREEE (reference sequence).

CDR3 bases: TGTGCCAGCAGCTTAGCGTCGGGGAATAACATTCAGTACTTC. It encodes CASSLASGNNIQYF. V gene TRBV7-9 combines with J gene TRBJ2-4, with D maybe TRBD2 (5 bases). Germline CDR1 SEHNR, CDR2 FQNEAQ (reference sequence). This CDR3 is 14 amino acids long. V was cut by 0 bases and J by 7 bases, with 10 bases left in between.

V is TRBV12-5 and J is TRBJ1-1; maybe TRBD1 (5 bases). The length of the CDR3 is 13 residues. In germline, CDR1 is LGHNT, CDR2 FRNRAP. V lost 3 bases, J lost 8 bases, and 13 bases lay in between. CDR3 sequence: CASGFGGSGEAFF. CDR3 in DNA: TGTGCTAGTGGTTTTGGGGGGTCGGGGGAAGCTTTCTTT.

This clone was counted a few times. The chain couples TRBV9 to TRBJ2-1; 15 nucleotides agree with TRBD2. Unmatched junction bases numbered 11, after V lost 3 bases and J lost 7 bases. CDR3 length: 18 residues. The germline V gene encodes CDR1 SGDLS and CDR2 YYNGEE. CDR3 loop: CASSAGTSGRRVGNEQFF. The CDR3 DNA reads TGTGCCAGCAGCGCCGGGACTAGCGGGAGGAGGGTGGGGAATGAGCAGTTCTTC.

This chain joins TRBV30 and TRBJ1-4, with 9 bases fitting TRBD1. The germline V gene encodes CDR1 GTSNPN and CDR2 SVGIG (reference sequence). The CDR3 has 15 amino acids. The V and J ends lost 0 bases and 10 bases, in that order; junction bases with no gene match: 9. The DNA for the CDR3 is TGTGCCTGGAGTGTACAGGACAGGGGCCGCGTAAAACTGTTTTTT. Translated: CAWSVQDRGRVKLFF. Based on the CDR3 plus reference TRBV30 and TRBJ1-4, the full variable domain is SQTIHQWPATLVQPVGSPLSLECTVEGTSNPNLYWYRQAAGRGLQLLFYSVGIGQISSEVPQNLSASRPQDRQFILSSKKLLLSDSGFYLCAWSVQDRGRVKLFFGSGTQLSVL.

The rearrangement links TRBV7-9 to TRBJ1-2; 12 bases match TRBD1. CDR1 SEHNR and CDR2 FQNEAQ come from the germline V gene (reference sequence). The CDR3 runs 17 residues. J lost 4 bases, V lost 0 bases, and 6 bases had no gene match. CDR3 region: CASSLAGQGAFSYGYTF. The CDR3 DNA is TGTGCCAGCAGCTTAGCGGGACAGGGGGCGTTTAGCTATGGCTACACCTTC.

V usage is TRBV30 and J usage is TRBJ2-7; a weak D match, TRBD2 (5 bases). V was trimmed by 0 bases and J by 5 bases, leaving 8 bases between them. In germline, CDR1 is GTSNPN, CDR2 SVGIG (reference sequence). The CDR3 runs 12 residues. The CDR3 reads CAWSVLVDEQYF. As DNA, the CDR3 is TGTGCCTGGAGTGTACTAGTGGACGAGCAGTACTTC.

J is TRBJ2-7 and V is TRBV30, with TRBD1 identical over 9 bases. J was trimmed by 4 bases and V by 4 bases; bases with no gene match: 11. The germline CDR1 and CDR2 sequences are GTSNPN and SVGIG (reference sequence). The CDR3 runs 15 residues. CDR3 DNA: TGTGCCTGGACCCCCGAAGGGACAGGGCCATACGAGCAGTACTTC. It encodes CAWTPEGTGPYEQYF.

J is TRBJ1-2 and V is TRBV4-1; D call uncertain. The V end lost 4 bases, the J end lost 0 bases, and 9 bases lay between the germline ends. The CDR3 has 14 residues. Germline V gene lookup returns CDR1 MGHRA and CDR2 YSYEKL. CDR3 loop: CASSPLEANYGYTF. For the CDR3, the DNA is TGCGCCAGCAGCCCACTAGAAGCTAACTATGGCTACACCTTC.

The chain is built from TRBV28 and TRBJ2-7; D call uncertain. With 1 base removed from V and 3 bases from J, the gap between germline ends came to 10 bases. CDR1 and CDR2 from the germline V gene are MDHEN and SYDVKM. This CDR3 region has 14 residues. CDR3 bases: TGTGCCAGCAGTTTATCAGGAAAGAGCTACGAGCAGTACTTC. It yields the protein CASSLSGKSYEQYF.

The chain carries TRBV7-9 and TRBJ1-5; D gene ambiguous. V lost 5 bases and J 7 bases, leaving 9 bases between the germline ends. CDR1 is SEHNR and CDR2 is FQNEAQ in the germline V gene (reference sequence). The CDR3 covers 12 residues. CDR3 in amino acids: CASSTGGQPQHF. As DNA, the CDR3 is TGTGCCAGCAGCACCGGAGGCCAGCCCCAGCATTTT.

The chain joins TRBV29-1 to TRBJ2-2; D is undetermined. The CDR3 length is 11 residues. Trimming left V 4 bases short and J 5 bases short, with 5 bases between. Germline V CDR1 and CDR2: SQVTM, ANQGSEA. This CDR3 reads CSVVRTGELFF. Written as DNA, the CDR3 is TGCAGCGTTGTCCGTACCGGGGAGCTGTTTTTT.

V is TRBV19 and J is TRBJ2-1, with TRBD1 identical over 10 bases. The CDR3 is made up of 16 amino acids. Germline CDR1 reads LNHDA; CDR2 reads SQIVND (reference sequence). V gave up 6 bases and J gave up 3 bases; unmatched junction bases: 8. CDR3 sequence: CASSQSGTGVYNEQFF. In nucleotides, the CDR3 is TGTGCCAGTAGCCAGTCAGGGACAGGGGTCTACAATGAGCAGTTCTTC.

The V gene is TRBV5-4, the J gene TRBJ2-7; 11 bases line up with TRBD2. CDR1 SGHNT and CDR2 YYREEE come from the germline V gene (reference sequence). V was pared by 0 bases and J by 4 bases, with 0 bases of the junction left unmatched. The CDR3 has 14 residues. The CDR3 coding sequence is TGTGCCAGCAGCTTGGGGACTAGCGGGTACGAGCAGTACTTC. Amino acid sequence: CASSLGTSGYEQYF.

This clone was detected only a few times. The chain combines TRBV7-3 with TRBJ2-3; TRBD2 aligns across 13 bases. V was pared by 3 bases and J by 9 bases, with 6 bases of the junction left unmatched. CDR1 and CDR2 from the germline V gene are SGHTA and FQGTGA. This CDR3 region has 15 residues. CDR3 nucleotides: TGTGCCAGCAGCTTGACTAGCGGGGGGCCTAGCACGCAGTATTTT. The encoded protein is CASSLTSGGPSTQYF.

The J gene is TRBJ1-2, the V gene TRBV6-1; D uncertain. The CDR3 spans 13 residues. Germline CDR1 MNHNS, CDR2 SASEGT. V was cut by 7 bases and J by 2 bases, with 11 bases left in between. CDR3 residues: CASISRANYGYTF. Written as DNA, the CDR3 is TGTGCCAGCATATCGCGGGCGAACTATGGCTACACCTTC.

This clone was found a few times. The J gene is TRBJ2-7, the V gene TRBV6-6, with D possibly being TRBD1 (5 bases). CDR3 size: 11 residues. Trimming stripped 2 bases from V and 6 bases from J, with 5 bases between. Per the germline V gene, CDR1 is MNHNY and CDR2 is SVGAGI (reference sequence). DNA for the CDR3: TGTGCCAGCAGTTACGGGGCCGAGCAGTACTTC. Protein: CASSYGAEQYF.

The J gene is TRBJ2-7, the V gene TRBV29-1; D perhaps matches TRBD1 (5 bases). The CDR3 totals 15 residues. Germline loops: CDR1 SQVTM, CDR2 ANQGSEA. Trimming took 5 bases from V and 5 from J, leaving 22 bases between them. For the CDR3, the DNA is TGCAGCGTTTTTCATCAGGGCACGCGTCGCGACGAGCAGTACTTC. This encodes CSVFHQGTRRDEQYF.

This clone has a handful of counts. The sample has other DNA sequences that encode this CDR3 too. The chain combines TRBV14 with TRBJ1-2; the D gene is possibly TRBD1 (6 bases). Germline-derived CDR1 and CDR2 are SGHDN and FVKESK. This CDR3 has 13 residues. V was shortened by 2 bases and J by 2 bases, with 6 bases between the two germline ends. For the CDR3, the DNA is TGTGCCAGCAGCCAACAGGGGAACTATGGCTACACCTTC. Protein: CASSQQGNYGYTF. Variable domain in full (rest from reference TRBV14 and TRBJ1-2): EAGVTQFPSHSVIEKGQTVTLRCDPISGHDNLYWYRRVMGKEIKFLLHFVKESKQDESGMPNNRFLAERTGGTYSTLKVQPAELEDSGVYFCASSQQGNYGYTFGSGTRLTVV.

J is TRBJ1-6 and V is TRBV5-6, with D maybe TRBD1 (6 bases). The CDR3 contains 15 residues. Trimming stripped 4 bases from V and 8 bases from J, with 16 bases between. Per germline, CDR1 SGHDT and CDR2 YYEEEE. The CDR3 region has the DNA TGTGCCAGCAGCGTGGCCACAGGGCTATATTCACCCCTCCACTTT. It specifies CASSVATGLYSPLHF. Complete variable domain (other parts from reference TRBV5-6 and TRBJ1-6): DAGVTQSPTHLIKTRGQQVTLRCSPKSGHDTVSWYQQALGQGPQFIFQYYEEEERQRGNFPDRFSGHQFPNYSSELNVNALLLGDSALYLCASSVATGLYSPLHFGNGTRLTVT.

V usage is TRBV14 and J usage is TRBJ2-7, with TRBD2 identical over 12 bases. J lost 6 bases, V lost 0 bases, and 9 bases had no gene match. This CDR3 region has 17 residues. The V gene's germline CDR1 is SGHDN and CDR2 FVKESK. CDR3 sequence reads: CASSQDRLAGVASEQYF. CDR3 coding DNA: TGTGCCAGCAGCCAAGATCGACTAGCGGGAGTTGCGAGCGAGCAGTACTTC.

CDR3 sequence: CASSVATARGEKLFF. CDR3 DNA sequence: TGTGCCAGCAGCGTAGCTACGGCCAGGGGGGAAAAACTGTTTTTT. The chain recombines TRBV9 with TRBJ1-4, with 7 nucleotides matching TRBD1. The germline CDR1 and CDR2 sequences are SGDLS and YYNGEE. The trim removed 0 bases at V and 8 bases at J, leaving 7 bases unmatched. This CDR3 is 15 amino acids long.

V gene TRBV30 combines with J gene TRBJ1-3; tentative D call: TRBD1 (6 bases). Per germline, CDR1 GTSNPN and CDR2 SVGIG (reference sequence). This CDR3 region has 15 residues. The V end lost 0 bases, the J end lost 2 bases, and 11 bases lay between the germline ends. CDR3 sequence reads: CAWSVRRGAGNTIYF. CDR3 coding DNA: TGTGCCTGGAGTGTTCGCAGGGGCGCTGGAAACACCATATATTTT.

CDR3 coding DNA: TGTGCCACCAGACGCGAGGGGGCATGGACTGAAGCTTTCTTT. Translation gives CATRREGAWTEAFF. The rearrangement links TRBV6-1 to TRBJ1-1; TRBD1 agrees at 7 bases. CDR3 size: 14 residues. CDR1 MNHNS and CDR2 SASEGT come from the germline V gene. V dropped 10 bases and J dropped 5; count of bases not matched to a gene: 13.